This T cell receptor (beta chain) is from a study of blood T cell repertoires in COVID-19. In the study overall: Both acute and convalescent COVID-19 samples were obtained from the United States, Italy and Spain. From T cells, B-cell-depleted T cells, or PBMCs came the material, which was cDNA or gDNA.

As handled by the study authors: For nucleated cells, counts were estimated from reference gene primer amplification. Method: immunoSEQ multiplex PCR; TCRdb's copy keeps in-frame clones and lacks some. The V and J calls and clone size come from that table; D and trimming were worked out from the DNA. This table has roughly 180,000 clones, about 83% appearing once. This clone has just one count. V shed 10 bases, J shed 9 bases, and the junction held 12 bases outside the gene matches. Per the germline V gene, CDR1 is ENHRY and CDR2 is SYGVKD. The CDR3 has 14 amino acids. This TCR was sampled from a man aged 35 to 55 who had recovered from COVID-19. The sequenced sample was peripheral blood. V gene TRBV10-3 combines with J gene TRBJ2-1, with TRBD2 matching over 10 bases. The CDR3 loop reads CATATKREGTEQFF. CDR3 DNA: TGTGCCACAGCGACTAAGCGGGAGGGCACTGAGCAGTTCTTC.